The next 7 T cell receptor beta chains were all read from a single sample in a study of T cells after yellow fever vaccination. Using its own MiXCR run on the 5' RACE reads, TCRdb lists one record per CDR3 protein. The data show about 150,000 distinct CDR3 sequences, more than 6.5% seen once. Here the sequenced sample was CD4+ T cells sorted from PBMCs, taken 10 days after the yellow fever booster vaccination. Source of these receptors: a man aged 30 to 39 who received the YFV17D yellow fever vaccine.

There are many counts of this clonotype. CDR3 sequence (DNA): TGTGCCAGCAGTTTAGCGCTAGGCGGGAGGCCCAATGAGCAGTTCTTC. This gives the protein CASSLALGGRPNEQFF. The chain has TRBV12-3 or TRBV12-4 and TRBJ2-1, with 8 bases that match TRBD2. This CDR3 region has 16 residues. With V trimmed by 0 bases and J by 6 bases, 7 bases remained unmatched.

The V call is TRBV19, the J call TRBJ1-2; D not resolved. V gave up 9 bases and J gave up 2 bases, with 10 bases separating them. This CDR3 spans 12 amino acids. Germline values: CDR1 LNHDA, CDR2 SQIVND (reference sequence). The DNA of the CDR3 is TGTGCCAGCGAGGAGCTAAACTATGGCTACACCTTC. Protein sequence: CASEELNYGYTF.

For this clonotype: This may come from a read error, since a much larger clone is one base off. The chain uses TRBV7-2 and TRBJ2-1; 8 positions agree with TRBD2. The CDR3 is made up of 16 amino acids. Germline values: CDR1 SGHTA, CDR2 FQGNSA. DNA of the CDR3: TGTGCCTGCAGCTTAGTTAGCGGGATGGTAGGGAATGAGCAGTTCTTC. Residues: CACSLVSGMVGNEQFF.

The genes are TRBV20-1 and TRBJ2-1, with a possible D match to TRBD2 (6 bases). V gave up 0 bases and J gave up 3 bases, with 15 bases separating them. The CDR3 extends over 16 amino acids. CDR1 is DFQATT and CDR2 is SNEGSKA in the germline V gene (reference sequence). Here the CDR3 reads CSARDLEGLHYNEQFF. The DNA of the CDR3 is TGCAGTGCTAGAGATCTCGAGGGACTCCACTACAATGAGCAGTTCTTC.

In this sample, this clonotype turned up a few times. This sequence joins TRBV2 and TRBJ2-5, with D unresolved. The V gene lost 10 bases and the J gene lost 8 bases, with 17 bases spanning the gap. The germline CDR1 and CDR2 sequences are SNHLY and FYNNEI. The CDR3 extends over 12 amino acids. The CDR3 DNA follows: TGTGCCACCCGAATCCTCTCTAGAACCCAGTACTTC. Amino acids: CATRILSRTQYF.

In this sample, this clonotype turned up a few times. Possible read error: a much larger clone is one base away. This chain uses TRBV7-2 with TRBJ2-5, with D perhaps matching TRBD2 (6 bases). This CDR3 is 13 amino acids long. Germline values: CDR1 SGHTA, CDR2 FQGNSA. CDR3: CASSVAVQETQYF. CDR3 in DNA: TGTGCCAGCAGCGTAGCGGTCCAAGAGACCCAGTACTTC.

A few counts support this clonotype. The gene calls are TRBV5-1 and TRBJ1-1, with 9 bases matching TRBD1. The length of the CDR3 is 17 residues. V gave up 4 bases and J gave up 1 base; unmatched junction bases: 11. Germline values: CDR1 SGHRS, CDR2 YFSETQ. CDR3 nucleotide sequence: TGCGCCAGCAGCACCCGGGACAGGGAGTTGTGGAACACTGAAGCTTTCTTT. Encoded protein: CASSTRDRELWNTEAFF.